Following are 25 T cell receptor beta chains from one sample sequenced in a study of T cells in women clearing cervical HPV infection. The method was immunoSEQ multiplex PCR; TCRdb's version includes in-frame clones alone and lacks a portion of them. This table holds tens of thousands of clones. The sequenced sample was blood buffy coat. Every receptor here comes from a woman aged 18-69 years with a cervical HPV16 infection that either progressed to CIN3+ or cleared (not recorded which).

As for this clone: From the germline J gene comes the end of the CDR3, since the read stops 3 residues before it. The rearrangement uses TRBV5-1 and TRBJ1-1; 11 bases are a match to TRBD1. Germline V lookup: CDR1 SGHRS, CDR2 YFSETQ. Trimming took 0 bases from V and 4 from J; bases not matched to a gene: 5. This CDR3 is 16 amino acids long. The part of the CDR3 DNA that was read is TGCGCCAGCAGCTTGGCCGGGACAGGGGGATTCACTGAA. Encoded protein: CASSLAGTGGFTE. In full, the CDR3 is CASSLAGTGGFTEAFF.

As to this clone: The CDR3 end lies 3 residues beyond the end of the read and is filled in from the germline J gene. The chain employs TRBV5-1 and TRBJ2-2; possible D gene TRBD2, 6 bases. Germline V gives CDR1 SGHRS, CDR2 YFSETQ. Trimming removed 0 bases from V and 6 bases from J, with 9 bases in between. The CDR3 runs 14 residues. The CDR3 loop reads CASSLAGTAGELFF. The sequenced part of the CDR3 DNA is TGCGCCAGCAGCTTGGCAGGGACTGCCGGGGAG.

A remark on this clone: With the read ending 3 residues before the CDR3 end, the germline J gene is used to fill in that end. V gene TRBV11-2 combines with J gene TRBJ1-1; D gene ambiguous. CDR1 SGHAT and CDR2 FQNNGV come from the germline V gene. This CDR3 comprises 13 residues. V was pared by 6 bases and J by 3 bases, with 11 bases between. The sequenced CDR3 bases are TGTGCCAGCAGTAACGATCGGGACACTGAA. Amino acid sequence: CASSNDRDTE. The entire CDR3 is CASSNDRDTEAFF.

As to this clone: The read comes to an end 3 residues before the CDR3 does, leaving the germline J gene to fill in the end. The chain couples TRBV5-1 to TRBJ2-5; possibly TRBD1 for D (6 bases). Trimming took 4 bases from V and 5 from J, leaving 15 bases between them. Germline CDR1 SGHRS, CDR2 YFSETQ. The CDR3 runs 14 residues. Partial CDR3 DNA: TGCGCCAGCAGCGAGAACAGGGTTTGGGAGACC. This encodes CASSENRVWET. The entire CDR3 sequence reads CASSENRVWETQYF. Full variable domain (outside the CDR3, taken from reference TRBV5-1 and TRBJ2-5): KAGVTQTPRYLIKTRGQQVTLSCSPISGHRSVSWYQQTPGQGLQFLFEYFSETQRNKGNFPGRFSGRQFSNSRSEMNVSTLELGDSALYLCASSENRVWETQYFGPGTRLLVL.

About this clone itself: The read ends 3 residues early relative to the CDR3; the germline J gene fills the gap. The rearrangement uses TRBV14 and TRBJ2-1; 10 nucleotides line up with TRBD2. V lost 5 bases, J lost 0 bases, and 4 bases stayed unmatched. This CDR3 is 16 amino acids long. Looked up from germline, CDR1 is SGHDN and CDR2 is FVKESK. CDR3 loop: CASSIAGGFSYNEQFF. Incomplete CDR3 DNA: TGTGCCAGCAGCATAGCGGGGGGCTTCTCCTACAATGAG.

Note on this clone: The read stops 3 residues short of the end of the CDR3; the missing end is completed from the germline J gene. J is TRBJ1-6 and V is TRBV20-1, with D uncertain. Germline V gene lookup returns CDR1 DFQATT and CDR2 SNEGSKA (reference sequence). The CDR3 has 12 residues. V lost 6 bases to trimming and J lost 10 bases, with 13 bases between them. Here the CDR3 reads CSAGGGRSPLHF. The sequenced CDR3 bases are TGCAGTGCAGGAGGAGGGCGCTCACCC.

About this clone: The read ends 3 residues early relative to the CDR3; the germline J gene fills the gap. The rearrangement joins TRBV12-3 or TRBV12-4 to TRBJ2-5; 9 bases fit TRBD2. J was trimmed by 2 bases and V by 7 bases; bases with no gene match: 11. The CDR3 sequence is 16 residues long. The DNA read from the CDR3 is TGTGCCAGCACGCCGAGGCGAGCGGGGGGACAAGAGACC. Its protein product is CASTPRRAGGQET. The full CDR3 sequence reads CASTPRRAGGQETQYF.

On this clone: The sequence runs out 3 residues before the end of the CDR3; the remainder is reconstructed from the germline J gene. This chain connects TRBV19 to TRBJ1-5; TRBD1 might be the D (6 bases). Deletions cut 5 bases from V and 1 base from J, with 12 bases between. CDR1 is LNHDA and CDR2 is SQIVND in the germline V gene (reference sequence). CDR3 length: 15 amino acids. The covered CDR3 bases are TGTGCCAGTAGTGCGACAGGCGGGAGCAATCAGCCC. Translating gives CASSATGGSNQP. The whole CDR3 sequence is CASSATGGSNQPQHF.

On this clone: The CDR3 extends 3 residues past the end of the read, so its final part is completed from the germline J gene. This chain joins TRBV20-1 and TRBJ2-7; 9 bases line up with TRBD2. V was clipped by 0 bases and J by 2 bases; unmatched bases: 5. Germline loops: CDR1 DFQATT, CDR2 SNEGSKA (reference sequence). The CDR3 consists of 15 residues. CDR3: CSARDLAGGTYEQYF. The CDR3 bases that were read are TGCAGTGCTAGAGATCTTGCGGGGGGGACCTACGAG.

With regard to this clone: Coverage ceases 3 residues before the CDR3 finishes, and the germline J gene fills in the end. The chain combines TRBV20-1 with TRBJ2-3; TRBD2 might be the D (6 bases). Germline CDR1 is DFQATT and CDR2 is SNEGSKA (reference sequence). V gave up 4 bases and J gave up 0 bases, with 14 bases separating them. This CDR3 has 15 residues. The CDR3 here is CSATPAGISTDTQYF. CDR3 bases read: TGCAGTGCTACTCCCGCGGGGATTAGCACAGATACG.

A remark on this clone: The read ends 3 residues early relative to the CDR3; the germline J gene fills the gap. This sequence joins TRBV20-1 and TRBJ1-2; 9 bases agree with TRBD1. The germline gives CDR1 DFQATT, CDR2 SNEGSKA (reference sequence). The trim removed 0 bases at V and 5 bases at J, leaving 7 bases unmatched. The CDR3 has 15 residues. CDR3 bases read: TGCAGTGCTAGAGACGGGGGACAGGGCAATTATGGC. Translated, it gives CSARDGGQGNYG. The whole CDR3 is CSARDGGQGNYGYTF.

As to this clone: The read ends 3 residues before the CDR3 terminus; that terminus is restored from the germline J gene. The chain joins TRBV5-6 to TRBJ2-3; 10 bases match TRBD1. The length of the CDR3 is 15 residues. Germline assignment: CDR1 SGHDT and CDR2 YYEEEE. CDR3 sequence reads: CASSFTGQGGGTQYF. The CDR3 bases that were read are TGTGCCAGCAGCTTTACCGGACAGGGGGGAGGCACG.

Comments on this clone: Coverage ceases 3 residues before the CDR3 finishes, and the germline J gene fills in the end. The V call is TRBV7-3, the J call TRBJ1-1; D unresolved. CDR1 SGHTA and CDR2 FQGTGA come from the germline V gene. With 2 bases removed from V and 0 bases from J, the gap between germline ends came to 13 bases. The CDR3 length is 16 residues. CDR3 sequence reads: CASSLAGRALNTEAFF. Incomplete CDR3 DNA: TGTGCCAGCAGCTTAGCGGGGAGAGCCTTGAACACTGAA. Full variable domain (remainder filled in from reference TRBV7-3 and TRBJ1-1): GAGVSQTPSNKVTEKGKYVELRCDPISGHTALYWYRQSLGQGPEFLIYFQGTGAADDSGLPNDRFFAVRPEGSVSTLKIQRTERGDSAVYLCASSLAGRALNTEAFFGQGTRLTVV.

Notes on this clone: The read ends 3 residues shy of where the CDR3 ends; the end is completed using the germline J gene. The genes are TRBV5-1 and TRBJ2-5; possible D gene TRBD2, 7 bases. Germline V gene lookup returns CDR1 SGHRS and CDR2 YFSETQ. V lost 4 bases, J lost 1 base, and 17 bases lay in between. This CDR3 contains 16 residues. CDR3 protein: CASSPIGGGPQETQYF. The DNA read from the CDR3 is TGCGCCAGCAGCCCTATTGGCGGGGGCCCCCAAGAGACC.

A remark on this clone: The missing CDR3 end, 3 residues past where the read stops, is filled in from the germline J gene. The chain recombines TRBV29-1 with TRBJ2-1; weak D call: TRBD2 (6 bases). The CDR3 is made up of 12 amino acids. V was shortened by 7 bases and J by 3 bases, with 10 bases between the two germline ends. From germline, CDR1 is SQVTM and CDR2 ANQGSEA. Incomplete CDR3 DNA: TGCAGCGGAGGGACTCTCTACAATGAG. Protein product: CSGGTLYNE. The entire CDR3 protein is CSGGTLYNEQFF.

As concerns this clone: With the read ending 3 residues before the CDR3 end, the germline J gene is used to fill in that end. The chain is built from TRBV5-5 and TRBJ2-7; the D is unclear. The germline gives CDR1 SGHKS, CDR2 YYEKEE (reference sequence). This CDR3 is built from 12 residues. Trimming pared 2 bases from V and 3 bases from J, leaving 6 bases between. The CDR3 spells CASSLSNYEQYF. The DNA read from the CDR3 is TGTGCCAGCAGCTTATCCAACTACGAG. The variable domain in full, with the rest retrieved from reference TRBV5-5 and TRBJ2-7, is DAGVTQSPTHLIKTRGQQVTLRCSPISGHKSVSWYQQVLGQGPQFIFQYYEKEERGRGNFPDRFSARQFPNYSSELNVNALLLGDSALYLCASSLSNYEQYFGPGTRLTVT.

A note on this clone: The missing CDR3 end, 3 residues past where the read stops, is filled in from the germline J gene. Other DNA variants within this sample encode the same CDR3. The chain uses TRBV5-1 and TRBJ2-3; tentative D call: TRBD2 (6 bases). The germline V gene has CDR1 SGHRS and CDR2 YFSETQ. This CDR3 spans 14 amino acids. The V gene lost 0 bases and the J gene lost 5 bases, with 10 bases spanning the gap. The sequenced CDR3 bases are TGCGCCAGCAGCTTGGGGCAGGGAGGAGATACG. Its protein is CASSLGQGGDT. The full CDR3 reads CASSLGQGGDTQYF.

As to this clone: The read is 3 residues too short to cover the CDR3 end, so that end is filled in from the germline J gene. J is TRBJ2-3 and V is TRBV7-6; 12 positions agree with TRBD2. CDR1 and CDR2 from the germline V gene are SGHVS and FNYEAQ. V lost 5 bases to trimming and J lost 0 bases; unmatched junction nucleotides: 9. This CDR3 spans 18 amino acids. The part of the CDR3 DNA that was read is TGTGCCAGCAGCCCCACTAGCGGGGGGCCCAGGAGCACAGATACG. It specifies CASSPTSGGPRSTDT. The entire CDR3 is CASSPTSGGPRSTDTQYF.

Partial CDR3 DNA: TGTGCCAGCAGGGACAGGGTGGGTTCACCC. Its translation: CASRDRVGSP. The complete CDR3 sequence is CASRDRVGSPLHF. V gene TRBV2 combines with J gene TRBJ1-6; 8 nucleotides line up with TRBD1. The read stops 3 residues short of the end of the CDR3; the missing end is completed from the germline J gene. Germline assignment: CDR1 SNHLY and CDR2 FYNNEI. Unmatched junction bases numbered 4, after V lost 6 bases and J lost 9 bases. The CDR3 is made up of 13 amino acids. Complete variable domain (other parts from reference TRBV2 and TRBJ1-6): EPEVTQTPSHQVTQMGQEVILRCVPISNHLYFYWYRQILGQKVEFLVSFYNNEISEKSEIFDDQFSVERPDGSNFTLKIRSTKLEDSAMYFCASRDRVGSPLHFGNGTRLTVT.

About this clone: The read ends 3 residues before the CDR3 terminus; that terminus is restored from the germline J gene. The chain links TRBV19 to TRBJ1-4; D is undetermined. Per the germline V gene, CDR1 is LNHDA and CDR2 is SQIVND (reference sequence). Trimming removed 2 bases at V and 4 bases at J, with 5 bases between. The length of the CDR3 is 13 residues. The CDR3 here is CASSIQVNEKLFF. The DNA read from the CDR3 is TGTGCCAGTAGTATACAGGTTAATGAAAAA.

Concerning this clone: The observed sequence ends 3 residues before the CDR3 terminus, with the missing tail filled in from the germline J gene. The chain uses TRBV25-1 and TRBJ1-6; maybe TRBD1 (6 bases). Germline V lookup: CDR1 MGHDK, CDR2 SYGVNS. This CDR3 comprises 13 residues. With 6 bases removed from V and 10 bases from J, the gap between germline ends came to 13 bases. The chain's CDR3 is CASSAIGGSPLHF. The sequenced CDR3 bases are TGTGCCAGCAGCGCAATAGGGGGATCACCC.

With regard to this clone: The sequenced fragment ends 3 residues before the CDR3 boundary, so the rest is inferred from the germline J gene. The rearrangement links TRBV10-2 to TRBJ1-1; 7 bases are shared with TRBD1. Germline CDR1 and CDR2: WSHSY and SAAADI. This CDR3 contains 13 residues. V trimming: 4 bases; J trimming: 4 bases; junction bases outside the gene matches: 3. CDR3 loop: CASSAGTATEAFF. The covered CDR3 bases are TGCGCCAGCAGTGCGGGGACAGCCACTGAA.

A word on this clone: The read terminates 3 residues before the CDR3 end, so the remaining end is supplied by the germline J gene. This chain connects TRBV5-4 to TRBJ2-7; D is unclear. This CDR3 contains 13 residues. The germline V and J ends were trimmed by 4 bases and 5 bases, with 13 bases remaining between them. CDR1 SGHNT and CDR2 YYREEE come from the germline V gene (reference sequence). The CDR3 DNA, read in part, is TGTGCCAGCAGCCCGGCCCAACAGCACGAG. Protein sequence: CASSPAQQHE. The full CDR3 is CASSPAQQHEQYF.

CDR3 DNA, as far as it was read: TGTGCCAGCAGCGTCGACAATAGGGAGACC. This gives the protein CASSVDNRET. The complete CDR3 protein is CASSVDNRETQYF. J is TRBJ2-5 and V is TRBV7-3; D gene uncertain. The missing CDR3 end, 3 residues past where the read stops, is filled in from the germline J gene. V was pared by 5 bases and J by 5 bases, with 12 bases between. This CDR3 comprises 13 residues. From germline, CDR1 is SGHTA and CDR2 FQGTGA.

Worth noting for this clone: The read ends 3 residues before the CDR3 terminus; that terminus is restored from the germline J gene. The V and J genes are TRBV5-1 and TRBJ2-5; 11 bases agree with TRBD2. Germline V gene sequence: CDR1 SGHRS, CDR2 YFSETQ. This CDR3 comprises 20 residues. J lost 5 bases, V lost 4 bases, and 22 bases had no gene match. The CDR3 bases that were read are TGCGCCAGCAGCCACGCTAGCGGGGGGAAATCATCACTCTCAGGGGAGACC. This encodes CASSHASGGKSSLSGET. The whole CDR3 protein reads CASSHASGGKSSLSGETQYF.